Listed below are T cell receptor beta chains from one sample, sequenced in a study of cytomegalovirus exposure and HLA in healthy donors. Repertoires were generated with immunoSEQ multiplex PCR, while TCRdb's copy carries only in-frame clones and drops some. Of about 160,000 clones in the sample, around 80% were seen once. Sequencing used PBMCs. The receptors were gathered from a human donor in good health. CDR3s include the opening cysteine and the closing phenylalanine or tryptophan. The D gene is left open where the match is weak. For some rows the clone size is stated as once, few or many, or as a class when expanded; others skip it.

V gene: TRBV7-9; J gene: TRBJ1-1; D gene: -; clone size: -; CDR3 protein: CASSEDQVLVTEAFF; CDR3 DNA: TGTGCCAGCAGCGAAGACCAGGTGTTAGTCACTGAAGCTTTCTTT
V gene: TRBV6-1; J gene: TRBJ1-2; D gene: -; clone size: once; CDR3 protein: CASSAGQPSRYGYTF; CDR3 DNA: TGTGCCAGCAGTGCAGGACAACCCTCGAGGTATGGCTACACCTTC
V gene: TRBV19; J gene: TRBJ2-7; D gene: TRBD1; clone size: -; CDR3 protein: CASSSRPGQGYEQYF; CDR3 DNA: TGTGCCAGTAGTTCCCGTCCGGGACAGGGCTACGAGCAGTACTTC
V gene: TRBV5-1; J gene: TRBJ2-7; D gene: -; clone size: -; CDR3 protein: CASSLNRGSYEQYF; CDR3 DNA: TGCGCCAGCAGCTTGAATAGGGGTTCCTACGAGCAGTACTTC
V gene: TRBV2; J gene: TRBJ1-5; D gene: TRBD1; clone size: -; CDR3 protein: CASSEAGVQGAQHF; CDR3 DNA: TGTGCCAGCAGTGAAGCAGGGGTCCAGGGGGCCCAGCATTTT
V gene: TRBV27; J gene: TRBJ2-5; D gene: TRBD1; clone size: -; CDR3 protein: CASYDRDSAQEQYF; CDR3 DNA: TGTGCCAGCTACGACCGGGACAGTGCACAGGAGCAGTACTTC
V gene: TRBV5-6; J gene: TRBJ2-7; D gene: TRBD1; clone size: -; CDR3 protein: CASSVTGVVSGQYF; CDR3 DNA: TGTGCCAGCAGCGTTACAGGGGTAGTTTCCGGGCAGTACTTC
V gene: TRBV29-1; J gene: TRBJ2-3; D gene: TRBD2; clone size: once; CDR3 protein: CSVRLAGTDTQYF; CDR3 DNA: TGCAGCGTCCGACTAGCGGGCACAGATACGCAGTATTTT
V gene: TRBV2; J gene: TRBJ2-2; D gene: -; clone size: once; CDR3 protein: CASNAQGTGELFF; CDR3 DNA: TGTGCCAGCAACGCACAGGGCACCGGGGAGCTGTTTTTT
V gene: TRBV4-2; J gene: TRBJ2-6; D gene: TRBD2; clone size: -; CDR3 protein: CASSPGTSGSGANVLTF; CDR3 DNA: TGTGCCAGCAGCCCCGGGACTAGCGGCTCTGGGGCCAACGTCCTGACTTTC